This TCR beta chain was captured in a study of blood T cell repertoires in COVID-19. Germline CDR1 and CDR2: SGHRS and YFSETQ. V lost 4 bases and J 1 base, leaving 14 bases between the germline ends. The CDR3 runs to 16 residues. TCRdb keeps only in-frame clones here, not all; method: immunoSEQ multiplex PCR. The sample records around 280,000 clones, around 90% being singletons. This clone has just a few counts. The V call is TRBV5-1, the J call TRBJ2-2, with D possibly TRBD2 on 6 matching bases. Sequencing was carried out using PBMCs or T cells enriched from blood (not recorded which). The source of this sequence is a woman under 30 with acute COVID-19. This CDR3 is CASSPGVAENTGELFF. CDR3 nucleotide sequence: TGCGCCAGCAGCCCCGGGGTAGCGGAGAACACCGGGGAGCTGTTTTTT.